The rows below give T cell receptor beta chains drawn from one sample of a study of T cell repertoires in cytomegalovirus infection. For these receptors, no antigen is known. One entry per CDR3 protein, called by TCRdb with MiXCR from the reads. This table holds 700,000 to 850,000 distinct CDR3 sequences, about 30% found once. Specimen: cultured CD8+ T cells from PBMCs, collected from culture after CMV antigen stimulation. These receptors were taken from a human donor in good health (CMV status not recorded). Some clones in this sample may be carry-over from other donors' samples. Each CDR3 is given with its conserved first and last residue. The D gene is left open where the match is weak. Size is omitted from some rows. Given values are once, few, many or a class for expanded clones.

d_call,j_call,clone_size,v_call,cdr3_nt,cdr3_aa
-,TRBJ1-5,-,TRBV19,TGTGCCAGTAGTATCTACGGGGGCAGCAATCAGCCCCAGCATTTT,CASSIYGGSNQPQHF
-,TRBJ2-2,-,TRBV11-3,TGTGCCAGCACCGACCGGGGCTCAGCAAACACCGGGGAGCTGTTTTTT,CASTDRGSANTGELFF
-,TRBJ1-2,-,TRBV7-8,TGTGCCAGCAGCTTAGGAGGCGGCTCACGGCCCCCCTATGGCTACACCTTC,CASSLGGGSRPPYGYTF
TRBD2,TRBJ2-1,-,TRBV6-5,TGTGCCAGCAGCCTTACTAGCGGGGGGCCGCGGAATGAGCAGTTCTTC,CASSLTSGGPRNEQFF
TRBD1,TRBJ1-4,-,TRBV9,TGTGCCAGCAGCGTAGCCCCGTGGGACAGAAGAAATGAAAAACTGTTTTTT,CASSVAPWDRRNEKLFF
-,TRBJ2-2,-,TRBV27,TGTGCCAGCAGTGGTACGAGGACCGGGGAGCTGTTTTTT,CASSGTRTGELFF
-,TRBJ2-3,-,TRBV6-2/TRBV6-3,TGTGCCAGCAGTTACTCGTATGGGGATACGCAGTATTTT,CASSYSYGDTQYF
-,TRBJ1-1,-,TRBV12-3/TRBV12-4,TGTGCCAGCAGTTTAAGTATAAGATCCACTGAAGCTTTCTTT,CASSLSIRSTEAFF
TRBD2,TRBJ2-2,few,TRBV6-5,TGTGCCAGCAGTTACTCTGGTGCTAGCGGGGGGGCTTCCGGGGAGCTGTTTTTT,CASSYSGASGGASGELFF
TRBD1,TRBJ1-4,-,TRBV10-3,TGTGCCATCAGTCCAGGGGGCGGTGAAAAACTGTTTTTT,CAISPGGGEKLFF
TRBD1,TRBJ1-4,-,TRBV27,TGTGCCAGCAGTTTCTCGTCGGGACAGCACAATGAAAAACTGTTTTTT,CASSFSSGQHNEKLFF
TRBD2,TRBJ2-3,many,TRBV7-9,TGTGCCAGCAGCGATACCGGGACTAGCGGGGGGGTAACAGATACGCAGTATTTT,CASSDTGTSGGVTDTQYF
TRBD1,TRBJ2-2,few,TRBV7-9,TGTGCCAGCAGCCCCCGGACCAGGGGGACCGGGGAGCTGTTTTTT,CASSPRTRGTGELFF
-,TRBJ2-3,-,TRBV9,TGTGCCAGCAGCGTTCGAAGGATTCGCACAGATACGCAGTATTTT,CASSVRRIRTDTQYF
TRBD2,TRBJ2-1,-,TRBV7-2,TGTGCCAGCAGCCTACTAGCGGAGACCTACAATGAGCAGTTCTTC,CASSLLAETYNEQFF
-,TRBJ1-2,-,TRBV27,TGTGCCAGCAGTTCTTCTTCTAGGCCGAACTATGGCTACACCTTC,CASSSSSRPNYGYTF
-,TRBJ2-1,-,TRBV6-5,TGTGCCAGCAGTTACTCGATGGTGCTAGAGCAGTTCTTC,CASSYSMVLEQFF
-,TRBJ1-2,few,TRBV27,TGTGCCAGCAGTTCCGGAGGGGCCAACTATGGCTACACCTTC,CASSSGGANYGYTF
TRBD1,TRBJ2-3,-,TRBV2,TGTGCCAGGCTGGGGGGACAGGGGGCTGCAGATACGCAGTATTTT,CARLGGQGAADTQYF
-,TRBJ1-6,once,TRBV7-8,TGTGCCAGCAGCCCGGTCTCCTATAATTCACCCCTCCACTTT,CASSPVSYNSPLHF
TRBD2,TRBJ2-1,-,TRBV7-9,TGTGCCAGCAGCTTATTAACTAGCGGCCGCCACAATGAGCAGTTCTTC,CASSLLTSGRHNEQFF
TRBD1,TRBJ1-3,-,TRBV10-3,TGTGCCATCAGGACGTACAGGGGTACTGGAAACACCATATATTTT,CAIRTYRGTGNTIYF
-,TRBJ2-1,many,TRBV10-3,TGTGCCATCAGTAACGCCGGGACGGGGTCCTACAATGAGCAGTTCTTC,CAISNAGTGSYNEQFF
TRBD2,TRBJ2-2,-,TRBV20-1,TGCAGTGCTAGAGCAAGGGAGCGGGAGAACACCGGGGAGCTGTTTTTT,CSARARERENTGELFF
TRBD1,TRBJ1-2,-,TRBV19,TGTGCCAGTAGTCCCGACAGGGGGCTGGTTGGCTACACCTTC,CASSPDRGLVGYTF
-,TRBJ2-3,few,TRBV7-9,TGTGCCAGCAGCTTGGAGGGTCTTGGAGATACGCAGTATTTT,CASSLEGLGDTQYF
TRBD2,TRBJ2-1,-,TRBV19,TGTGCCAGTAGTATAGTTTTCGGTAGCGGGGGGGCCTGGGATGAGCAGTTCTTC,CASSIVFGSGGAWDEQFF
-,TRBJ1-4,once,TRBV6-6,TGTGCCAGCAGTTACTCGATGGTGTCGGATGAAAAACTGTTTTTT,CASSYSMVSDEKLFF
TRBD1,TRBJ2-1,-,TRBV19,TGTGCCAGTAGGGTGACAGGGGCTGGGGACAATGAGCAGTTCTTC,CASRVTGAGDNEQFF
TRBD1,TRBJ1-5,once,TRBV4-1,TGCGCCAGCCGCCAAGATGGGACAGGGGTTAATCAGCCCCAGCATTTT,CASRQDGTGVNQPQHF
-,TRBJ2-3,few,TRBV4-3,TGCGCCAGCAGCCAAGAAGGTCCGGGGAGCACAGATACGCAGTATTTT,CASSQEGPGSTDTQYF
-,TRBJ2-1,-,TRBV7-9,TGTGCCAGCAGAAAGTACAATGAGCAGTTCTTC,CASRKYNEQFF
TRBD2,TRBJ2-3,-,TRBV6-6,TGTGCCAGCAGTTACTTGGCTAGCGGGGGGGCCCCCCCAGATACGCAGTATTTT,CASSYLASGGAPPDTQYF
-,TRBJ2-7,few,TRBV27,TGTGCCAGCAGCCTCCGGGACACACAGCCCTACGAGCAGTACTTC,CASSLRDTQPYEQYF